This paragraph reports one TCR beta chain. Method: immunoSEQ multiplex PCR; TCRdb's copy keeps in-frame clones and lacks some. The repertoire holds some 79,000 clones, with about 94% as singletons. These data come from a study of cytomegalovirus exposure and HLA in healthy donors. With 3 bases clipped from V and 2 bases from J, the junction kept 4 bases outside the gene matches. The CDR3 totals 14 residues. Per the germline V gene, CDR1 is MDHEN and CDR2 is SYDVKM. The specimen sequenced was PBMCs. V is TRBV28 and J is TRBJ2-7, with 7 positions matching TRBD1. This clonotype originated in a young woman in good health and CMV-seropositive. CDR3 region: CASSFFRGPYEQYF. CDR3 sequence (DNA): TGTGCCAGCAGTTTCTTTAGGGGGCCCTACGAGCAGTACTTC.